One sample yielded the 23 T cell receptor beta chains listed below, sequenced in a study of CD8 T cells in ankylosing spondylitis. General study results and limits: Made up of about eight highly homologous variants, a TCR beta motif appeared characteristic of ankylosing spondylitis blood.

Antigen specificity for these receptors is unknown. TCRdb re-analysed the 5' RACE reads in MiXCR, keeping a single row per CDR3 protein. The sample lists about 480,000 distinct CDR3 sequences, 15% to 20% occurring once. What was sequenced was blood, either unsorted or a sorted T cell fraction (not recorded which). These TCRs come from a male donor with ankylosing spondylitis.

This clonotype has a handful of counts. This chain joins TRBV12-3 or TRBV12-4 and TRBJ1-1, with D hard to call. V lost 3 bases, J lost 0 bases, and 8 bases lay in between. The CDR3 is made up of 14 amino acids. The CDR3 DNA reads as TGTGCCAGCAGTTTCGGGGTCATGAACACTGAAGCTTTCTTT. Protein: CASSFGVMNTEAFF.

This clonotype appeared a few times. The chain has TRBV7-9 and TRBJ2-5; D perhaps matches TRBD1 (6 bases). The CDR3 length is 13 residues. The germline V gene encodes CDR1 SEHNR and CDR2 FQNEAQ (reference sequence). V shed 3 bases and J shed 1 base, with 6 bases lying between them. The CDR3 region has the DNA TGTGCCAGCAGCTTGGGGGCCCAAGAGACCCAGTACTTC. Translating gives CASSLGAQETQYF.

The chain carries TRBV20-1 and TRBJ2-3; 8 bases map to TRBD2. This CDR3 contains 14 residues. The V segment lost 5 bases and the J segment 6 bases; nucleotides outside the gene matches: 10. The V gene's germline CDR1 is DFQATT and CDR2 SNEGSKA (reference sequence). CDR3 protein: CSAEPGGAADTQYF. The CDR3 nucleotides are TGCAGTGCTGAGCCCGGGGGGGCCGCGGATACGCAGTATTTT.

This clonotype was counted only a few times. V and J are TRBV6-1 and TRBJ2-1, with 9 bases identical to TRBD2. Germline V gives CDR1 MNHNS, CDR2 SASEGT. After removal of 6 bases from V and 3 bases from J, the junction contained 6 bases not matched to a gene. The length of the CDR3 is 15 residues. CDR3 bases: TGTGCCAGCAGGTCGACTAGCGGAATCTACAATGAGCAGTTCTTC. This translates into CASRSTSGIYNEQFF.

In this sample, this clonotype turned up a few times. V and J are TRBV6-5 and TRBJ1-2, with D perhaps matching TRBD1 (5 bases). Germline loops: CDR1 MNHEY, CDR2 SVGAGI. Between the trimmed V and J ends, which lost 0 bases and 7 bases, there was a span of 12 bases. The CDR3 consists of 14 residues. DNA of the CDR3: TGTGCCAGCAGTTACTCGAGCGGGGGAAGTGGCTACACCTTC. Its translation is CASSYSSGGSGYTF.

This clonotype has ten or more counts. The chain carries TRBV20-1 and TRBJ2-3; TRBD1 aligns across 7 bases. Germline assignment: CDR1 DFQATT and CDR2 SNEGSKA (reference sequence). V trimming: 2 bases; J trimming: 2 bases; junction bases outside the gene matches: 7. The CDR3 sequence is 15 residues long. The CDR3 sequence is CSARWTGTATDTQYF. For the CDR3, the DNA is TGCAGTGCTAGATGGACCGGGACAGCCACAGATACGCAGTATTTT.

This clonotype was counted a few times. This chain uses TRBV6-2 or TRBV6-3 with TRBJ2-4; 10 positions agree with TRBD2. This CDR3 region has 16 residues. V lost 9 bases, J lost 0 bases, and 8 bases stayed unmatched. Germline CDR1 and CDR2: MNHEY and SVGEGT. The CDR3 DNA reads as TGTGCCAGTTTAGCGGGAGGATCGCTAGCCAAAAACATTCAGTACTTC. As protein: CASLAGGSLAKNIQYF.

This clonotype was recorded many times. The V gene is TRBV21-1, the J gene TRBJ2-7; the DNA was not used to check the table's D call, TRBD1. TRBV21-1 is designated a pseudogene. The CDR3 contains 15 residues. Here the CDR3 reads CASSPGAAGTYEQYF. CDR3 coding DNA: TGTGCCAGCAGCCCAGGGGCGGCCGGGACCTACGAGCAGTACTTC.

This clonotype was detected many times. V and J are TRBV12-3 or TRBV12-4 and TRBJ1-2; D unresolved. Trimming cost V 1 base and J 7 bases, with 13 bases left between them. CDR3 length: 14 residues. The DNA for the CDR3 is TGTGCCAGCAGTTTAGTAGAGGTGCCTCGTGGCTACACCTTC. It codes for CASSLVEVPRGYTF.

This rearrangement joins TRBV30 to TRBJ2-1, with D tentatively TRBD1 (5 bases). The V gene lost 1 base and the J gene lost 8 bases, with 6 bases spanning the gap. Germline lookup yields CDR1 GTSNPN and CDR2 SVGIG (reference sequence). The CDR3 is made up of 11 amino acids. The CDR3 DNA is TGTGCCTGGAGTGCCAGGGATGAGCAGTTCTTC. It is translated as CAWSARDEQFF.

This clonotype was found many times. The rearrangement uses TRBV29-1 and TRBJ2-2; D is undetermined. Trimming removed 5 bases from V and 0 bases from J, with 10 bases in between. This CDR3 is built from 14 residues. Germline V gives CDR1 SQVTM, CDR2 ANQGSEA. The CDR3 bases are TGCAGCGTTAGTGGGTACGCGAACACCGGGGAGCTGTTTTTT. This codes for CSVSGYANTGELFF.

CDR3 region: CASSSATSGSWSDTQYF. As DNA, the CDR3 is TGTGCCAGCAGTTCCGCCACTAGCGGGAGCTGGTCGGATACGCAGTATTTT. The rearrangement uses TRBV6-2 or TRBV6-3 and TRBJ2-3; 11 positions agree with TRBD2. The germline gives CDR1 MNHEY, CDR2 SVGEGT. The CDR3 consists of 17 residues. Trimming at V came to 4 bases and at J to 6 bases, leaving 12 bases not matched to a gene.

This clonotype was observed a handful of times. The chain joins TRBV28 to TRBJ2-7, with D possibly being TRBD1 (5 bases). The V end lost 2 bases, the J end lost 6 bases, and 8 bases lay between the germline ends. There are 12 residues in the CDR3. Germline CDR1 MDHEN, CDR2 SYDVKM. For the CDR3, the DNA is TGTGCCAGCAGTTTACCAGGGTTCGAGCAGTACTTC. Translated, it gives CASSLPGFEQYF. The full variable domain, with the rest looked up from reference TRBV28 and TRBJ2-7, is DVKVTQSSRYLVKRTGEKVFLECVQDMDHENMFWYRQDPGLGLRLIYFSYDVKMKEKGDIPEGYSVSREKKERFSLILESASTNQTSMYLCASSLPGFEQYFGPGTRLTVT.

The CDR3 sequence: CASSPTGTQNSPLHF. CDR3 coding DNA: TGTGCCAGCAGTCCCACAGGGACCCAAAATTCACCCCTCCACTTT. V and J are TRBV28 and TRBJ1-6; possible D gene TRBD1, 6 bases. CDR1 is MDHEN, CDR2 SYDVKM, per germline. Trimming removed 5 bases at V and 7 bases at J, with 15 bases between. The CDR3 is made up of 15 amino acids.

This clonotype has more than one count but fewer than ten. V and J are TRBV4-2 and TRBJ2-3; TRBD1 aligns across 9 bases. Germline values: CDR1 LGHNA, CDR2 YNFKEQ. V dropped 1 base and J dropped 3; count of bases not matched to a gene: 2. The CDR3 spans 15 residues. CDR3 region: CASSQGGTGTDTQYF. DNA of the CDR3: TGTGCCAGCAGCCAAGGGGGGACAGGGACAGATACGCAGTATTTT.

The chain employs TRBV5-1 and TRBJ1-3; possible D gene TRBD1, 5 bases. Germline loops: CDR1 SGHRS, CDR2 YFSETQ. With 8 bases removed from V and 7 bases from J, the gap between germline ends came to 19 bases. The CDR3 is 14 residues long. The CDR3 DNA reads TGCGCCAGTTGTCGTACCGCGGGGGATAACACCATATATTTT. Residues: CASCRTAGDNTIYF.

This clonotype has just a few counts. This chain uses TRBV4-1 with TRBJ2-5; D uncertain. Germline CDR1 MGHRA, CDR2 YSYEKL. There are 15 residues in the CDR3. Trimming pared 0 bases from V and 2 bases from J, leaving 10 bases between. The CDR3 region is CASSQDRKGQETQYF. DNA of the CDR3: TGCGCCAGCAGCCAAGATCGTAAGGGTCAAGAGACCCAGTACTTC.

In this sample, this clonotype turned up once. The J gene is TRBJ2-7, the V gene TRBV7-3; 7 bases line up with TRBD2. The ends lost 3 bases at V and 5 bases at J; junction bases unmatched: 4. The germline CDR1 and CDR2 sequences are SGHTA and FQGTGA. The CDR3 runs to 13 residues. In DNA form, the CDR3 reads TGTGCCAGCAGCTTCAGACGGGGGGACGAGCAGTACTTC. It is translated as CASSFRRGDEQYF. Combining the CDR3 with reference TRBV7-3 and TRBJ2-7 gives the whole variable domain GAGVSQTPSNKVTEKGKYVELRCDPISGHTALYWYRQSLGQGPEFLIYFQGTGAADDSGLPNDRFFAVRPEGSVSTLKIQRTERGDSAVYLCASSFRRGDEQYFGPGTRLTVT.

The chain has TRBV20-1 and TRBJ2-6, with D uncertain. CDR1 and CDR2 from the germline V gene are DFQATT and SNEGSKA (reference sequence). V was pared by 3 bases and J by 2 bases, with 14 bases between. The CDR3 sequence is 16 residues long. In nucleotides, the CDR3 is TGCAGTGCTAGGCCCCTGAACAGTCCTGGGGCCAACGTCCTGACTTTC. Protein sequence: CSARPLNSPGANVLTF.

The genes are TRBV10-1 and TRBJ2-1; no clear D. The CDR3 consists of 13 residues. V lost 4 bases, J lost 10 bases, and 14 bases lay in between. Germline lookup yields CDR1 WNHNN and CDR2 SYGVQD (reference sequence). The CDR3 sequence is CASSAGYVTEQFF. The CDR3 DNA reads as TGCGCCAGCAGTGCTGGGTATGTCACCGAGCAGTTCTTC.

This clonotype appeared many times. This chain links TRBV12-3 or TRBV12-4 with TRBJ1-5, with 7 positions matching TRBD1. The CDR3 is made up of 14 amino acids. V dropped 5 bases and J dropped 7; count of bases not matched to a gene: 8. CDR3 coding DNA: TGTGCCAGCAGTGGGACAGTAGGACGGCAGCCCCAGCATTTT. Translated, it gives CASSGTVGRQPQHF.

V gene TRBV29-1 combines with J gene TRBJ1-4, with TRBD1 matching 7 bases. Germline V gene lookup returns CDR1 SQVTM and CDR2 ANQGSEA. The J segment lost 6 bases and the V segment lost 4 bases, leaving 8 bases of the junction unmatched. The CDR3 consists of 14 residues. The CDR3 DNA reads as TGCAGCGTTGTGGTCGGGACAGCTTATGAAAAACTGTTTTTT. Residues: CSVVVGTAYEKLFF.

This clonotype was counted only a few times. The chain has TRBV2 and TRBJ2-1; 11 bases fit TRBD2. This CDR3 has 13 residues. V was clipped by 6 bases and J by 9 bases; unmatched bases: 4. Germline CDR1 SNHLY, CDR2 FYNNEI. The CDR3 coding sequence is TGTGCCAGCAGACTAGCGGGAGAGGGTGAGCAGTTCTTC. It specifies CASRLAGEGEQFF. Drawing the rest from reference TRBV2 and TRBJ2-1, the complete variable domain is EPEVTQTPSHQVTQMGQEVILRCVPISNHLYFYWYRQILGQKVEFLVSFYNNEISEKSEIFDDQFSVERPDGSNFTLKIRSTKLEDSAMYFCASRLAGEGEQFFGPGTRLTVL.